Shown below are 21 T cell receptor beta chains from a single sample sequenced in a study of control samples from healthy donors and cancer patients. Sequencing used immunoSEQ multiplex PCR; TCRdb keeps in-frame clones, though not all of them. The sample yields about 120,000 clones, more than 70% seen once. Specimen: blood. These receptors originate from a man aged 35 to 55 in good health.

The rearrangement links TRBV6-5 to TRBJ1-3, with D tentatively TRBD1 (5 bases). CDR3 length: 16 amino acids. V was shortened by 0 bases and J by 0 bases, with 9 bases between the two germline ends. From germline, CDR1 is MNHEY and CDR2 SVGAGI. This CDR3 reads CASSYSRASSGNTIYF. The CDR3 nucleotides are TGTGCCAGCAGTTACTCCAGGGCTAGCTCTGGAAACACCATATATTTT.

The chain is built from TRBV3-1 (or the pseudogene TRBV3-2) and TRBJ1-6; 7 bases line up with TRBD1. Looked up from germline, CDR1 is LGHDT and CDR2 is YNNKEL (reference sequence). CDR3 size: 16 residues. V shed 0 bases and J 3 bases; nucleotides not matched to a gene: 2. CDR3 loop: CASSQEGGFYNSPLHF. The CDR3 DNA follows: TGTGCCAGCAGCCAAGAAGGGGGCTTCTATAATTCACCCCTCCACTTT.

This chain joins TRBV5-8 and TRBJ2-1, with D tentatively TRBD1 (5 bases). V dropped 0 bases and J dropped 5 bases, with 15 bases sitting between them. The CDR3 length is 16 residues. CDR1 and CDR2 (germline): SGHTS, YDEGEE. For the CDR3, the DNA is TGTGCCAGCAGCTTGGCGGGTGGGGCGCGGAACAATGAGCAGTTCTTC. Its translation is CASSLAGGARNNEQFF.

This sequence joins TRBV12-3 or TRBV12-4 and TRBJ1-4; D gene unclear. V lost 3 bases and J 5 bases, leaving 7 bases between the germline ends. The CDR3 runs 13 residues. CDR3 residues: CASSFGENEKLFF. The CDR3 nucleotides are TGTGCCAGCAGTTTTGGAGAGAATGAAAAACTGTTTTTT.

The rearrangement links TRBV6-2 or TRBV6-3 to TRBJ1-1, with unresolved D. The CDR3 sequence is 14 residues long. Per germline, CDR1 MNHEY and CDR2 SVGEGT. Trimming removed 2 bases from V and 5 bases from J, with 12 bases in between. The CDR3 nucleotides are TGTGCCAGCAGTTACCGAGGTGGCCAAACTGAAGCTTTCTTT. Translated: CASSYRGGQTEAFF.

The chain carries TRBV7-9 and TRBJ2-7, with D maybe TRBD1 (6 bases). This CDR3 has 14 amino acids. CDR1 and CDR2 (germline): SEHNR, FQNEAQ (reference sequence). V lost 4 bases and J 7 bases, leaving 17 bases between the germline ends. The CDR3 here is CASSSPGHQWEQYF. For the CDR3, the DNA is TGTGCCAGCAGCTCACCGGGACACCAGTGGGAGCAGTACTTC.

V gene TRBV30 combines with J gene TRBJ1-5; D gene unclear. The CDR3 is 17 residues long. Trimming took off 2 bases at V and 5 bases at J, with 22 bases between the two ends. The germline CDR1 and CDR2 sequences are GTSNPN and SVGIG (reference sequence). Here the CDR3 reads CAWSQTYAGIPYQPQHF. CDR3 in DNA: TGTGCCTGGAGTCAAACATACGCCGGGATCCCATATCAGCCCCAGCATTTT.

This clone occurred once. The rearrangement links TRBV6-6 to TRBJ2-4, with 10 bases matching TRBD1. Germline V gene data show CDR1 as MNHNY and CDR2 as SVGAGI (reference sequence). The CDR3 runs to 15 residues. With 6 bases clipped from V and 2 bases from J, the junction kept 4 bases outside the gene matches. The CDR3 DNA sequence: TGTGCCAGCAGCCAGACAGGGGGCACCAAAAACATTCAGTACTTC. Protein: CASSQTGGTKNIQYF.

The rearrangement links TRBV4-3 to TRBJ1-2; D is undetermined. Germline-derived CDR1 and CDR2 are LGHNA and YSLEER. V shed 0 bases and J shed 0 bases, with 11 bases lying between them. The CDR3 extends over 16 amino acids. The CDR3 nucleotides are TGCGCCAGCAGCCAAGATTGGCAAACAGCTAACTATGGCTACACCTTC. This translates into CASSQDWQTANYGYTF.

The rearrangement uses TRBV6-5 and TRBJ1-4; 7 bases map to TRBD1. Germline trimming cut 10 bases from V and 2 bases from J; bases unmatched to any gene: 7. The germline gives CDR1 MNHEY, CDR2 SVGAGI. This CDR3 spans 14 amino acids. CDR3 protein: CATTGEGTNEKLFF. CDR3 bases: TGTGCCACCACAGGGGAGGGCACTAATGAAAAACTGTTTTTT.

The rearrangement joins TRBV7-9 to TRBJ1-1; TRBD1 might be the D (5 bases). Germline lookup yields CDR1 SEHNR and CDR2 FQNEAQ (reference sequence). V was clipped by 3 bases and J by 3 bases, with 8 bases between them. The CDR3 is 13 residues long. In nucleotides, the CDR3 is TGTGCCAGCAGCTTGGTCAGGGACACTGAAGCTTTCTTT. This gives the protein CASSLVRDTEAFF.

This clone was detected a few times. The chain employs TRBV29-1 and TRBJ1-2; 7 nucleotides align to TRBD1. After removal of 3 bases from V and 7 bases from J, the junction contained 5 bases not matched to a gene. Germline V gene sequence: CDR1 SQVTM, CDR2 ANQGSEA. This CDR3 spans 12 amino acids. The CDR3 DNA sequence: TGCAGCGTTGAGGAGGGGGCTGGTGGCTACACCTTC. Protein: CSVEEGAGGYTF. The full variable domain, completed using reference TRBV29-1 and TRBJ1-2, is SAVISQKPSRDICQRGTSLTIQCQVDSQVTMMFWYRQQPGQSLTLIATANQGSEATYESGFVIDKFPISRPNLTFSTLTVSNMSPEDSSIYLCSVEEGAGGYTFGSGTRLTVV.

The CDR3 loop is CASSGQLSMNTEAFF. Here the CDR3 DNA reads TGTGCCAGCTCCGGACAACTTTCTATGAACACTGAAGCTTTCTTT. The chain is built from TRBV5-4 and TRBJ1-1; the D gene is possibly TRBD1 (5 bases). V lost 7 bases and J 0 bases, leaving 16 bases between the germline ends. Germline assignment: CDR1 SGHNT and CDR2 YYREEE (reference sequence). This CDR3 region has 15 residues.

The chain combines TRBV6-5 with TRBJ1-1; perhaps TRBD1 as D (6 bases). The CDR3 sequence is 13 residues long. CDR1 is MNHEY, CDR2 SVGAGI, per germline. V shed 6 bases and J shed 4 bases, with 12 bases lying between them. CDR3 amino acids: CASSFDRSTEAFF. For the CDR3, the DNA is TGTGCCAGCAGCTTCGACAGGAGCACTGAAGCTTTCTTT.

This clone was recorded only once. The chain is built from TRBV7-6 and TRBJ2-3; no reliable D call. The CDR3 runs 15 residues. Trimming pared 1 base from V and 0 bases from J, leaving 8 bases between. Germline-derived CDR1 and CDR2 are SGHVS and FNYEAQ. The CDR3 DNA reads TGTGCCAGCAGCTTAGGACTTCCGAGCACAGATACGCAGTATTTT. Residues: CASSLGLPSTDTQYF. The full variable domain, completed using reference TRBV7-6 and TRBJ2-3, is GAGVSQSPRYKVTKRGQDVALRCDPISGHVSLYWYRQALGQGPEFLTYFNYEAQQDKSGLPNDRFSAERPEGSISTLTIQRTEQRDSAMYRCASSLGLPSTDTQYFGPGTRLTVL.

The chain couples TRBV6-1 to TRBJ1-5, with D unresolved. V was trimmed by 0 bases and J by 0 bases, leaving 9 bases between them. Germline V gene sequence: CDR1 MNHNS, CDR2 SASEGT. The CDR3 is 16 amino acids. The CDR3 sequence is CASSEATGYSNQPQHF. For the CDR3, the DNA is TGTGCCAGCAGTGAAGCCACGGGGTATAGCAATCAGCCCCAGCATTTT.

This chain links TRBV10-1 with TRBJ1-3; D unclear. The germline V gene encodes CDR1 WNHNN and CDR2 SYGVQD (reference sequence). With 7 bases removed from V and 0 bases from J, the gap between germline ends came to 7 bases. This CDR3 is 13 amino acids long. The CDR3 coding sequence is TGCGCCAGCATGCGGAGCTCTGGAAACACCATATATTTT. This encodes CASMRSSGNTIYF.

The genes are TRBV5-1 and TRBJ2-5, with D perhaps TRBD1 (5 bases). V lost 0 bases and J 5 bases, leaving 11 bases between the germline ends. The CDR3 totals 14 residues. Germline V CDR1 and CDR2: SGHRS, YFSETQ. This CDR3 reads CASSLEGARETQYF. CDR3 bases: TGCGCCAGCAGCTTGGAAGGGGCGAGGGAGACCCAGTACTTC.

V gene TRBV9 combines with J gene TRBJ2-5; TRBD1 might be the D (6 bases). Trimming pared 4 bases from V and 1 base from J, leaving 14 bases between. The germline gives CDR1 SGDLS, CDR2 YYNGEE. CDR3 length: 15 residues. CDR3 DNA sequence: TGTGCCAGCAGCCCCGGGACAACGTTCCAAGAGACCCAGTACTTC. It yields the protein CASSPGTTFQETQYF. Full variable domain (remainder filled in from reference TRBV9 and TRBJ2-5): DSGVTQTPKHLITATGQRVTLRCSPRSGDLSVYWYQQSLDQGLQFLIQYYNGEERAKGNILERFSAQQFPDLHSELNLSSLELGDSALYFCASSPGTTFQETQYFGPGTRLLVL.

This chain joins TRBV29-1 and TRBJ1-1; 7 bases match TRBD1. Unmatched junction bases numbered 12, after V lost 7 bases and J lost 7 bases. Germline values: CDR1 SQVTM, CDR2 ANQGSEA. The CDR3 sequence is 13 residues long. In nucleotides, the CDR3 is TGCAGCGCCACCCAGACAGGGTTGGGTGAAGCTTTCTTT. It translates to CSATQTGLGEAFF.

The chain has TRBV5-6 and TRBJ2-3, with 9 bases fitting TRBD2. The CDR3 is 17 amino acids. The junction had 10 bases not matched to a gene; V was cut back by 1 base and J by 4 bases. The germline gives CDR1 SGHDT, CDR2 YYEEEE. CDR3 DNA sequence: TGTGCCAGCAGCTTGAGCGGTCTGCCTAGCGGGGCAGATACGCAGTATTTT. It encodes CASSLSGLPSGADTQYF.